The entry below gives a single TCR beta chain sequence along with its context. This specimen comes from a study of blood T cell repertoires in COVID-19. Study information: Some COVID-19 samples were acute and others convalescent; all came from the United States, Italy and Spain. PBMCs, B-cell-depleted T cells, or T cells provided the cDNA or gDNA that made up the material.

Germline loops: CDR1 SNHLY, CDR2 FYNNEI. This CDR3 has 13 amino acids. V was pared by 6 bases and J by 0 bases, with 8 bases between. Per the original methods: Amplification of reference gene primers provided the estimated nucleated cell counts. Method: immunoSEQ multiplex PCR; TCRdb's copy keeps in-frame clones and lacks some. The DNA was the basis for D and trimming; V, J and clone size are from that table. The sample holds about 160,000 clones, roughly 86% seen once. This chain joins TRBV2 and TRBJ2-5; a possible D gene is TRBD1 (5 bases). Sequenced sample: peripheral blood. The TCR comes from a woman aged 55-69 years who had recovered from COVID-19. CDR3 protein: CASRGQYQETQYF. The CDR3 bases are TGTGCCAGCAGGGGGCAGTACCAAGAGACCCAGTACTTC.